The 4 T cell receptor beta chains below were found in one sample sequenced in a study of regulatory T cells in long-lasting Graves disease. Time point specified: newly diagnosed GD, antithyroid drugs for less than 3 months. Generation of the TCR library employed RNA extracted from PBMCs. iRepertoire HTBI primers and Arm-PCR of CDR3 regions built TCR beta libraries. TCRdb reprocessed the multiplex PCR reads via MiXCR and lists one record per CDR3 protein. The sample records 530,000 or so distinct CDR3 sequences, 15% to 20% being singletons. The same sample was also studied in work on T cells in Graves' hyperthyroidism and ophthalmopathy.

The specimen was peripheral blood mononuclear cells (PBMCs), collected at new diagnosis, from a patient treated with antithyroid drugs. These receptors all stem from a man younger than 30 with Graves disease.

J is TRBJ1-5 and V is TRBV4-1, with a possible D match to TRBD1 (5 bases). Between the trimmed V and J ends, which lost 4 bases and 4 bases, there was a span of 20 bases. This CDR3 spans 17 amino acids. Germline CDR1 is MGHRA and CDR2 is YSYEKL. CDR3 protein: CASSRIGDLGPNQPQHF. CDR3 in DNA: TGCGCCAGCAGCCGTATTGGGGACCTAGGCCCGAATCAGCCCCAGCATTTT.

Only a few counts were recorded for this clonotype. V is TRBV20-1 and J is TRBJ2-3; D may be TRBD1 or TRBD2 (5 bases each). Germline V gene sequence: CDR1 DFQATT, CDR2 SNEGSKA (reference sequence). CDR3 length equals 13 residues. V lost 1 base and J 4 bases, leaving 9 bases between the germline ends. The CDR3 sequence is CSARAGSADTQYF. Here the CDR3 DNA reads TGCAGTGCTAGAGCAGGGAGTGCAGATACGCAGTATTTT.

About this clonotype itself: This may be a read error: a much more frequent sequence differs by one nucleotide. The CDR3 DNA sequence: TGTGCCAGCAGTGGGACTAGCGGGAGGCTCGAGCAGTACTTC. Translated: CASSGTSGRLEQYF. The rearrangement uses TRBV2 and TRBJ2-7, with 14 bases matching TRBD2. Trimming cost V 4 bases and J 6 bases; bases outside gene matches: 2. This CDR3 comprises 14 residues. Per the germline V gene, CDR1 is SNHLY and CDR2 is FYNNEI.

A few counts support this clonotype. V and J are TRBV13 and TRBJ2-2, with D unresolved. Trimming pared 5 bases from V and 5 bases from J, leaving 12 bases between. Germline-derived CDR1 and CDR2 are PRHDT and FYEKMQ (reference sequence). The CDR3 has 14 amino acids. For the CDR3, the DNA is TGTGCCAGCAGCCAGCCCGACTTAACCGGGGAGCTGTTTTTT. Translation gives CASSQPDLTGELFF.